This T cell receptor beta chain emerged from a study of blood T cell repertoires in COVID-19. Overall study: Donors in the United States, Italy and Spain gave samples during acute or convalescent COVID-19. The analysed material was cDNA or gDNA that came from T cells, B-cell-depleted T cells, or PBMCs.

In the original analysis: Amplification of reference gene primers provided the estimated nucleated cell counts. Sequenced by immunoSEQ multiplex PCR; TCRdb stores in-frame clones only, minus some. V, J and clone size derive from that table, while D and trimming were established from the DNA sequence. The sample has some 220,000 clones; roughly 84% are singletons. Germline CDR1 and CDR2: KGHSH and LQKENI. This CDR3 is 13 amino acids long. The junction had 6 bases not matched to a gene; V was cut back by 4 bases and J by 6 bases. This sequence originates from a man aged 45 to 65 with active or convalescent COVID-19. The chain joins TRBV18 to TRBJ2-7; 7 bases line up with TRBD2. Sequenced: peripheral blood. The CDR3 DNA follows: TGTGCCAGCTCACGGGGCTGGGGGGGCGAGCAGTACGTC. Translating it yields CASSRGWGGEQYV.